A selection of T cell receptor beta chains follows, all from one sample in a study of early T cells in non-severe SARS-CoV-2 infection. Each CDR3 protein gets one entry after TCRdb re-called the 5' RACE reads with MiXCR. Found here are over 90,000 distinct CDR3 sequences, more than 10% of them singletons; the top ten hold nearly 4.5%. The source was whole blood, collected at baseline. These TCRs come from an adult who was a healthcare worker with PCR-confirmed SARS-CoV-2 infection or an uninfected control (not recorded which). The CDR3 runs from the conserved cysteine through the conserved F or W. The D gene is left open where the match is weak. For some rows the clone size is stated as once, few or many, or as a class when expanded; others skip it.

16	NA	TRBV24-1	TRBJ1-1	NA	TGTGCCACCAGTGATTCTGGGGGAGGAGGGTACACTGAAGCTTTCTTT	CATSDSGGGGYTEAFF
15	many	TRBV12-3/TRBV12-4	TRBJ1-6	NA	TGTGCCAGCAGCTCCCTCGTCGGTCTTAATTCACCCCTCCACTTT	CASSSLVGLNSPLHF
16	few	TRBV7-3	TRBJ2-1	NA	TGTGCCAGCAGCTTAAGGAGGGGAGGATTCTACAATGAGCAGTTCTTC	CASSLRRGGFYNEQFF
13	few	TRBV12-3/TRBV12-4	TRBJ1-1	NA	TGTGCCAGCAGTATCAAGAGGGACACTGAAGCTTTCTTT	CASSIKRDTEAFF
17	few	TRBV18	TRBJ1-3	NA	TGTGCCAGCTCACCCCGAAAGACAGGCCCCTCTGGAAACACCATATATTTT	CASSPRKTGPSGNTIYF
15	NA	TRBV27	TRBJ1-6	NA	TGTGCCAGCAGTCCCGGCAGGGGAAGTGGATCACCCCTCCACTTT	CASSPGRGSGSPLHF
15	many	TRBV20-1	TRBJ2-7	TRBD2	TGCAGTTTTACTATTAGCGGGGGGAGCTCCTACGAGCAGTACTTC	CSFTISGGSSYEQYF
14	many	TRBV28	TRBJ1-4	NA	TGTGCCAGCAGCTCAAGGTTGACCCAGGAAAAACTGTTTTTT	CASSSRLTQEKLFF
14	NA	TRBV7-9	TRBJ1-2	NA	TGTGCCAGCAGCCTCCCGGGGAGGGGCTATGGCTACACCTTC	CASSLPGRGYGYTF
13	few	TRBV6-2/TRBV6-3	TRBJ1-2	NA	TGTGCCAGCAGTTACCCAATGGGGCATGGCTACACCTTC	CASSYPMGHGYTF
13	many	TRBV12-3/TRBV12-4	TRBJ1-2	NA	TGTGCCAGCAGTTTACAGATTAACTATGGCTACACCTTC	CASSLQINYGYTF
17	few	TRBV23-1	TRBJ2-4	TRBD1	TGCGCCAGCAGTCCGGGACAGGGGTTGAGAGCCAAAAACATTCAGTACTTC	CASSPGQGLRAKNIQYF
13	NA	TRBV12-3/TRBV12-4	TRBJ1-4	TRBD1	TGTGCCAGCAGTCAGACAGGGGTTGAAAAACTGTTTTTT	CASSQTGVEKLFF
16	few	TRBV28	TRBJ1-3	NA	TGTGCCAGCAGCCAAGATTACTGGCAGGTTGGAAACACCATATATTTT	CASSQDYWQVGNTIYF
17	many	TRBV14	TRBJ2-1	NA	TGTGCCAGCAGCCCTACGCTATTGGGATCTTTTTGGGATGAGCAGTTCTTC	CASSPTLLGSFWDEQFF
15	NA	TRBV20-1	TRBJ2-7	TRBD1	TGCAGTGCTATCCGAGGGGGGACAGGCACCTACGAGCAGTACTTC	CSAIRGGTGTYEQYF
12	few	TRBV11-2	TRBJ2-5	NA	TGTGCCAGCAGTATAGGGGAAGAGACCCAGTACTTC	CASSIGEETQYF
12	many	TRBV20-1	TRBJ2-7	NA	TGCAGTGCCTCAACAGGGTCCTACGAGCAGTACTTC	CSASTGSYEQYF
13	many	TRBV10-2	TRBJ2-3	TRBD1	TGCGCCACCAAGGGACAGGGAACAGATACGCAGTATTTT	CATKGQGTDTQYF
14	few	TRBV6-6	TRBJ2-7	NA	TGTGCCAGCAGTAGGGCAGGGAGCTCCTACGAGCAGTACTTC	CASSRAGSSYEQYF
12	NA	TRBV11-3	TRBJ1-1	NA	TGTGCCAGCGCCGGGAGGCCTCAAGAGGCTTTCTTT	CASAGRPQEAFF
14	many	TRBV12-3/TRBV12-4	TRBJ2-7	TRBD2	TGTGCCAGCACTATGACTAGCGGGGGGAGCGAGCAGTACTTC	CASTMTSGGSEQYF
11	NA	TRBV29-1	TRBJ2-3	NA	TGCAGCCCCCAGGGCCCAGATACGCAGTATTTT	CSPQGPDTQYF
17	NA	TRBV5-8	TRBJ2-6	TRBD1	TGTGCCAGCAGCTTGAGGGGGCGGGCCCTTGGGGCCAACGTCCTGACTTTC	CASSLRGRALGANVLTF
12	NA	TRBV2	TRBJ2-3	NA	TGTGCCAGCAGTCCCCGACCAGATACGCAGTATTTT	CASSPRPDTQYF
14	many	TRBV6-5	TRBJ2-1	NA	TGTGCCAGCAGTTACCGGACAGAGGCCAATGAGCAGTTCTTC	CASSYRTEANEQFF
13	few	TRBV29-1	TRBJ1-2	TRBD1	TGCAGCGTCCGACAGGGGCCCAGGGGTGGCTACACCTTC	CSVRQGPRGGYTF
13	many	TRBV14	TRBJ2-1	NA	TGTGCCAGCAGCCTCCTAGGGATCTCCGAGCAGTTCTTC	CASSLLGISEQFF
13	many	TRBV14	TRBJ1-6	TRBD1	TGTGCCAGCAGCCACGGGACAGGGGCCCCACTCCACTTT	CASSHGTGAPLHF
14	once	TRBV20-1	TRBJ2-7	TRBD2	TGCAGTGCTAGAGAGGGCGGACTAGTAGGCGAGCAGTACTTC	CSAREGGLVGEQYF
14	many	TRBV2	TRBJ2-5	NA	TGTGCCAGCAGGATCAAGACCGGGCCAGAGGCCCAGTACTTC	CASRIKTGPEAQYF
15	NA	TRBV20-1	TRBJ1-3	NA	TGCAGTGCCCCGAACGACAACAACTCTGGAAACACCATATATTTT	CSAPNDNNSGNTIYF
13	few	TRBV27	TRBJ1-6	NA	TGTGCCAGCAGCCCTTCACCTAATTCACCCCTCCACTTT	CASSPSPNSPLHF
13	many	TRBV29-1	TRBJ2-7	NA	TGCAGCGTTCGTCGGGTCCTTGGAGGCGAGCAGTACTTC	CSVRRVLGGEQYF
17	many	TRBV25-1	TRBJ2-5	NA	TGTGCCAGCAGTGCAACCCCAGGGAATTTAGGGCAAGAGACCCAGTACTTC	CASSATPGNLGQETQYF
17	few	TRBV7-2	TRBJ2-5	NA	TGTGCCAGCAGCCCGCGGTGGGAGGTCTCTCCTCAAGAGACCCAGTACTTC	CASSPRWEVSPQETQYF
12	many	TRBV21-1	TRBJ1-1	NA	TGTGCCAGCAGCCCCAGTAACACTGAAGCTTTCTTT	CASSPSNTEAFF
16	NA	TRBV7-2	TRBJ1-5	NA	TGTGCCAGCAGCTTATTAGGGGGGGCAATGGATCAGCCCCAGCATTTT	CASSLLGGAMDQPQHF
14	few	TRBV6-1	TRBJ1-4	NA	TGTGCCAGCAGTGGGGGGACTACTAATGAAAAACTGTTTTTT	CASSGGTTNEKLFF
15	NA	TRBV10-3	TRBJ2-1	TRBD1	TGTGCCATCAGTAGCGACAGGGGTGAATACAATGAGCAGTTCTTC	CAISSDRGEYNEQFF
13	many	TRBV7-3	TRBJ2-2	NA	TGTGCCAGCAGCTGGGCGAACACCGGGGAGCTGTTTTTT	CASSWANTGELFF
14	few	TRBV10-3	TRBJ1-3	NA	TGTGCCACCGGACACACCATCTCTGGAAACACCATATATTTT	CATGHTISGNTIYF
15	many	TRBV14	TRBJ1-1	NA	TGTGCCAGCAGCCAAGATTCGTTTGGGAACACTGAAGCTTTCTTT	CASSQDSFGNTEAFF
16	NA	TRBV3-1	TRBJ1-5	TRBD1	TGTGCCAGCAGCCAAGGGACAGGGGGCGGCGATCAGCCCCAGCATTTT	CASSQGTGGGDQPQHF
14	few	TRBV20-1	TRBJ1-1	NA	TGCAGTGTGAAAGGGACACAATTAAACACTGAAGCTTTCTTT	CSVKGTQLNTEAFF
10	few	TRBV3-1	TRBJ2-5	NA	TGTGCCAGCAGCCAAGTCGGTTTTAACTTC	CASSQVGFNF
16	few	TRBV7-3	TRBJ2-1	TRBD2	TGTGCCAGCAGCCTCCAAGCCCAGCGGGAGAGGAATGAGCAGTTCTTC	CASSLQAQRERNEQFF
16	NA	TRBV7-9	TRBJ2-3	NA	TGTGCCAGCAGCGCAGGAACCAGAGGAGGCACAGATACGCAGTATTTT	CASSAGTRGGTDTQYF